These T cell receptor beta chains were read from a single sample in a study of neurological immune-mediated disorders. TCRdb recomputed calls from the 5' RACE reads with MiXCR, one row per CDR3 protein. The table shows under 60,000 distinct CDR3 sequences, with 10% occurring only once. Sequencing was performed on PBMCs. These receptors were obtained from a woman between 40 and 50 years old with HTLV-1-associated myelopathy (HAM/TSP). CDR3s include the opening cysteine and the closing phenylalanine or tryptophan. Each record gives: V gene, clone size, J gene, D gene, CDR3 DNA, CDR3 protein. A D gene is named only where the DNA matches it firmly. Clone size is given for some rows only: seen once, a few or many times, or a class if the clone is expanded.

v_call: TRBV6-6; clone_size: many; j_call: TRBJ1-4; d_call: .; cdr3_nt: TGTGCCAGCAGTTACGAAGGTGGCCCTGAAAAACTGTTTTTT; cdr3_aa: CASSYEGGPEKLFF
v_call: TRBV24-1; clone_size: many; j_call: TRBJ2-3; d_call: .; cdr3_nt: TGTGCCACCAGTGACCGACTCGGAAGATCAGATACGCAGTATTTT; cdr3_aa: CATSDRLGRSDTQYF
v_call: TRBV3-1; clone_size: many; j_call: TRBJ1-1; d_call: .; cdr3_nt: TGTGCCAGCAGCCAAGATGGGGTAACAGGGAACACTGAAGCTTTCTTT; cdr3_aa: CASSQDGVTGNTEAFF
v_call: TRBV10-1; clone_size: many; j_call: TRBJ2-1; d_call: .; cdr3_nt: TGCGCCAGCAGTGAAGGTGTGACAGGCCCTAATGTTGGGCAGTTCTTC; cdr3_aa: CASSEGVTGPNVGQFF
v_call: TRBV4-3; clone_size: many; j_call: TRBJ2-7; d_call: TRBD1; cdr3_nt: TGCGCCAGCAGCGAAAGACAGGGGGAGAACCACGAGCAGTACTTC; cdr3_aa: CASSERQGENHEQYF
v_call: TRBV9; clone_size: .; j_call: TRBJ1-5; d_call: TRBD1; cdr3_nt: TGTGCCAGCAGCGTATCAGGACAGGATAATCAACCCCAGCATTTT; cdr3_aa: CASSVSGQDNQPQHF
v_call: TRBV20-1; clone_size: many; j_call: TRBJ2-5; d_call: .; cdr3_nt: TGCAGTGCTAGTCTGACGACAGGATCTGAAGAGACCCAGTACTTC; cdr3_aa: CSASLTTGSEETQYF
v_call: TRBV7-3; clone_size: many; j_call: TRBJ2-6; d_call: .; cdr3_nt: TGTGCCAGCAGCTTAGGCGGCCCCGGCTCTGGGGCCAACGTCCTGACTTTC; cdr3_aa: CASSLGGPGSGANVLTF
v_call: TRBV12-3/TRBV12-4; clone_size: many; j_call: TRBJ2-2; d_call: TRBD1; cdr3_nt: TGTGCCAGCAGTTCCCACGGACAGGGGGCCGGGGAGCTGTTTTTT; cdr3_aa: CASSSHGQGAGELFF
v_call: TRBV9; clone_size: few; j_call: TRBJ2-2; d_call: .; cdr3_nt: TGTGCCAGCAGCGTAGCCGGTAGCACCGGGGAGCTGTTTTTT; cdr3_aa: CASSVAGSTGELFF
v_call: TRBV11-2; clone_size: .; j_call: TRBJ1-6; d_call: .; cdr3_nt: TGTGCCAGCAGCCCGGACACGGAGGAGTCACCCCTCCACTTT; cdr3_aa: CASSPDTEESPLHF
v_call: TRBV20-1; clone_size: many; j_call: TRBJ1-1; d_call: TRBD1; cdr3_nt: TGCAGTGCCCGGACAGGGGGCGGTCACACTGAAGCTTTCTTT; cdr3_aa: CSARTGGGHTEAFF
v_call: TRBV5-1; clone_size: medium-sized; j_call: TRBJ2-2; d_call: .; cdr3_nt: TGCGCCAGCAGCTTGGCCCCCAGGGAGGCGACCGGGGAGCTGTTTTTT; cdr3_aa: CASSLAPREATGELFF
v_call: TRBV6-2/TRBV6-3; clone_size: many; j_call: TRBJ2-7; d_call: TRBD2; cdr3_nt: TGTGCCAGCAGTAAGCGGGAAGAGCACGAGCAGTACTTC; cdr3_aa: CASSKREEHEQYF
v_call: TRBV7-2; clone_size: .; j_call: TRBJ1-3; d_call: .; cdr3_nt: TGTGCCAGCAGCTCCCTCTCGGGCTTCTCCGGAAACACCATATATTTT; cdr3_aa: CASSSLSGFSGNTIYF
v_call: TRBV5-5; clone_size: many; j_call: TRBJ1-2; d_call: .; cdr3_nt: TGTGCCAGCAGCTGGGCCCCGCGGAGGGGCCTCTATGGCTACACCTTC; cdr3_aa: CASSWAPRRGLYGYTF